Listed below are T cell receptor beta chains from one sample, sequenced in a study of blood T cell repertoires in COVID-19. Measured with immunoSEQ multiplex PCR; TCRdb has only the in-frame clones, and not every one. The data show over 60,000 clones, 82% seen once. Sequencing used peripheral blood. These receptors originate from a human donor in a cohort sampled during active COVID-19. The CDR3 runs from the conserved cysteine through the conserved F or W. D genes are given only for firm matches.

length | V | D | CDR3
20 | TRBV6-4 | TRBD2 | CASSDRPNLGLAGDDYEQYF
14 | TRBV5-1 | . | CASSLGGDGSPLHF
16 | TRBV2 | TRBD2 | CASRVIAGGPVNEQFF
14 | TRBV2 | . | CASRFDRSSNEQFF
14 | TRBV5-1 | . | CASSLVTGSYEQYF
14 | TRBV3-1/TRBV3-2 | . | CASSQDNTARGYTF
17 | TRBV28 | TRBD1 | CASTSPGQGAGGSPLHF
12 | TRBV19 | . | CASRGQAYEQYF
13 | TRBV2 | TRBD1 | CASAGQGNYGYTF
12 | TRBV4-1 | . | CASSQGQYTQYF
12 | TRBV19 | . | CASSTGGREQYF
18 | TRBV27 | TRBD2 | CASRRLAGGLTSYNEQFF
17 | TRBV7-9 | . | CASSPPPLGREDTEAFF
15 | TRBV5-1 | TRBD1 | CASSTGQGNSYEQYF
13 | TRBV29-1 | . | CSVIRATNEKLFF
15 | TRBV15 | . | CATSRDAGSRVEQYF
17 | TRBV18 | TRBD2 | CASSPPRGAGERETQYF
14 | TRBV7-6 | TRBD2 | CASSSLAGYGEQYF
13 | TRBV5-6 | . | CASSLDLSEKLFF
12 | TRBV6-6 | . | CASSFLNSPLHF
18 | TRBV7-9 | . | CASSGGARAEYSNQPQHF
14 | TRBV15 | . | CATSRVTVGSEQYF
14 | TRBV5-1 | TRBD2 | CATKVSGDTDTQYF
14 | TRBV27 | . | CASSLVATNEKLFF
16 | TRBV10-3 | . | CAISTARETSYYGYTF
13 | TRBV5-1 | TRBD1 | CASSFGQGETQYF
16 | TRBV6-6 | . | CASSLGYSTTNEKLFF